A selection of T cell receptor beta chains follows, all from one sample in a study of CD8+CD57+ T cells in acquired aplastic anemia. MiXCR was run by TCRdb on the reads, yielding one entry per CDR3 protein. The table includes about 210,000 distinct CDR3 sequences, 34% detected once. The sequencing sample was made of sorted CD4+, CD8+, or CD8+CD57+ T cells (not recorded which) from PBMCs. These receptors were collected from a human donor in good health, serving as a control. CDR3s leave out the opening cysteine and the closing phenylalanine or tryptophan.

TRBJ1-2	TRBV19	ASSLDRTNYGYT
TRBJ2-5	TRBV19	ASSITGEQETQY
TRBJ2-5	TRBV7-2	ASSLGRGGWETQY
TRBJ1-2	TRBV7-3	ASSYPLVDVCGYT
TRBJ2-5	TRBV7-9	ASSLSGI
TRBJ1-1	TRBV2	ASRDDRGIMSEAF
TRBJ2-7	TRBV20-1	SVTGASSYEQY
TRBJ2-1	TRBV7-3	AGSLTPTGTNFGLSPEQF
TRBJ1-2	TRBV20-1	SANTEGLGYT
TRBJ2-3	TRBV12-3/TRBV12-4	ASSLGTSGGSDTQY
TRBJ2-5	TRBV6-5	ASSYAGGIGETQY
TRBJ1-6	TRBV6-1	ASSPQGQKNSPLH
TRBJ2-7	TRBV19	ATGAGGLEEQY
TRBJ1-1	TRBV3-1	ASSQGGRGSKDTEAF
TRBJ2-7	TRBV11-2	ASSPPGQGFYEQY
TRBJ1-1	TRBV28	ASRVLEGGTEAF
TRBJ1-1	TRBV20-1	SARDAGPGTEAF
TRBJ1-1	TRBV2	ASRASLNTEAF
TRBJ1-2	TRBV2	ASSPDNYGYT
TRBJ1-6	TRBV25-1	ASTLAGVWNSPLH
TRBJ2-3	TRBV20-1	SARQGGGTDTQY
TRBJ1-2	TRBV11-1	ASSRRQGGMDYGYT
TRBJ2-1	TRBV9	ASSVVRGEQF
TRBJ1-2	TRBV29-1	SVDQGAGIDGYT
TRBJ1-5	TRBV18	ASSPSQDFQPQH
TRBJ2-1	TRBV9	ASSESSGVRDEQF
TRBJ2-3	TRBV12-3/TRBV12-4	ASSFILAGVDTQY
TRBJ2-4	TRBV24-1	ATSDSPGGVGKNIQY
TRBJ2-2	TRBV15	ATSRASFWGTGELF
TRBJ2-5	TRBV7-2	ASSLVSETQY